These 2 T cell receptor beta chains originate from one sample sequenced in a study of T-cell reconstitution after alpha-beta-depleted transplantation in children. Unique molecular identifiers were incorporated when the TCRbeta library was constructed. TCRdb itself ran the PCR reads through MiXCR, one entry per CDR3 protein. Among over 150,000 distinct CDR3 sequences listed, around 7% were seen once. Specimen: PBMCs, collected before TCRalphabeta/CD19-depleted stem cell transplant. All receptors come from a boy aged 2 to 10 with acute lymphoblastic leukemia, due to receive a stem cell transplant.

Ten or more counts support this clonotype. CDR3 loop: CSVLVQPSTGELFF. Written as DNA, the CDR3 is TGCAGCGTTTTAGTACAGCCCAGCACCGGGGAGCTGTTTTTT. The V call is TRBV29-1, the J call TRBJ2-2; D unresolved. Per germline, CDR1 SQVTM and CDR2 ANQGSEA. The V and J ends lost 5 bases and 4 bases respectively, with 14 bases between them. The CDR3 contains 14 residues.

This clonotype was recorded a few times. The chain combines TRBV13 with TRBJ2-1, with 12 bases matching TRBD2. Germline CDR1 PRHDT, CDR2 FYEKMQ (reference sequence). After removal of 2 bases from V and 7 bases from J, the junction contained 3 bases not matched to a gene. The CDR3 contains 15 residues. The CDR3 DNA sequence: TGTGCCAGCAGCTTACCGACTAGCGGGAGTAATGAGCAGTTCTTC. Encoded protein: CASSLPTSGSNEQFF.